What follows are 8 T cell receptor beta chains derived from one specimen sequenced in a study of cytomegalovirus exposure and HLA in healthy donors. The PCR was carried out with 60 Vbeta primers and 13 Jbeta primers. Some clones are missing from TCRdb's copy, which holds only in-frame ones; the method was immunoSEQ multiplex PCR. Of about 95,000 clones in the sample, roughly four fifths are singletons; the top ten hold less than 4%. The sequenced material came from PBMCs. These receptors were collected from a man aged 25 to 40 in good health and CMV-seropositive.

This clone has just a few counts. The chain employs TRBV14 and TRBJ1-2; TRBD1 might be the D (5 bases). The CDR3 extends over 15 amino acids. V lost 2 bases, J lost 2 bases, and 12 bases lay in between. Per germline, CDR1 SGHDN and CDR2 FVKESK. The CDR3 loop reads CASSQLTAGNYGYTF. In DNA form, the CDR3 reads TGTGCCAGCAGCCAATTGACAGCCGGCAACTATGGCTACACCTTC.

This chain joins TRBV2 and TRBJ1-1, with TRBD1 matching over 8 bases. Germline V CDR1 and CDR2: SNHLY, FYNNEI. Unmatched junction bases numbered 4, after V lost 5 bases and J lost 5 bases. This CDR3 is 13 amino acids long. CDR3 amino acids: CASSQGARTEAFF. The CDR3 nucleotides are TGTGCCAGCAGTCAGGGGGCGCGGACTGAAGCTTTCTTT.

The chain employs TRBV7-2 and TRBJ2-1; 10 bases agree with TRBD2. This CDR3 is 15 amino acids long. J lost 6 bases, V lost 4 bases, and 6 bases had no gene match. Looked up from germline, CDR1 is SGHTA and CDR2 is FQGNSA. Here the CDR3 DNA reads TGTGCCAGCAGCTCACTAGCGGGGCCCCTCAATGAGCAGTTCTTC. It specifies CASSSLAGPLNEQFF.

This clone was picked up one time. The CDR3 DNA is TGTGCCAGCAGGACTAGCGGGATCAGGGAGACCCAGTACTTC. Translating it yields CASRTSGIRETQYF. V is TRBV2 and J is TRBJ2-5; 11 nucleotides align to TRBD2. V lost 6 bases, J lost 5 bases, and 5 bases stayed unmatched. Germline lookup yields CDR1 SNHLY and CDR2 FYNNEI. CDR3 length: 14 residues.

The CDR3 DNA reads TGTGCCATCAGTGACGGTTCGGGGGGGAACACTGAAGCTTTCTTT. Residues: CAISDGSGGNTEAFF. This rearrangement joins TRBV10-3 to TRBJ1-1; tentatively, D is TRBD1 (5 bases). CDR1 is ENHRY and CDR2 is SYGVKD in the germline V gene. Trimming took 3 bases from V and 1 from J, leaving 12 bases between them. The CDR3 runs to 15 residues.

This clone was recorded only once. J is TRBJ2-1 and V is TRBV11-2, with D perhaps matching TRBD2 (5 bases). The CDR3 totals 13 residues. Trimming took off 1 base at V and 9 bases at J, with 10 bases between the two ends. Germline V gene lookup returns CDR1 SGHAT and CDR2 FQNNGV. The CDR3 DNA reads as TGTGCCAGCAGCTTAGGAGAGAGGGCTGAGCAGTTCTTC. It yields the protein CASSLGERAEQFF.

The chain couples TRBV11-2 to TRBJ2-7, with 10 bases aligning to TRBD1. The CDR3 has 16 residues. CDR1 is SGHAT and CDR2 is FQNNGV in the germline V gene. Losses at the gene ends were 3 bases for V and 1 base for J; bases not matched to a gene: 6. In DNA form, the CDR3 reads TGTGCCAGCAGCTTTGAACGGACAGGGGGATCCTACGAGCAGTACTTC. Amino acids: CASSFERTGGSYEQYF.

V and J are TRBV5-1 and TRBJ2-1; 10 bases match TRBD2. The CDR3 sequence is 17 residues long. V dropped 0 bases and J dropped 0; count of bases not matched to a gene: 3. Germline CDR1 is SGHRS and CDR2 is YFSETQ. The CDR3: CASSLVASGSSYNEQFF. The CDR3 DNA is TGCGCCAGCAGCTTGGTCGCTAGCGGGAGCTCCTACAATGAGCAGTTCTTC.